The 25 T cell receptor beta chains reported below all come from one sample, sequenced in a study of cytomegalovirus exposure and HLA in healthy donors. Use of 60 Vbeta and 13 Jbeta primers characterized the PCR. Profiling relied on immunoSEQ multiplex PCR, and the TCRdb table lists in-frame clones only, not all of them. The data hold roughly 120,000 clones, with almost 75% observed a single time. What was sequenced was PBMCs. The source of these receptors is a man in his forties in good health and CMV-seronegative.

The V gene is TRBV6-1, the J gene TRBJ2-1, with a possible D match to TRBD1 (6 bases). CDR1 and CDR2 (germline): MNHNS, SASEGT. The CDR3 is 13 amino acids. V shed 6 bases and J shed 9 bases, with 15 bases lying between them. The CDR3 spells CASRRTQGGEQFF. In DNA form, the CDR3 reads TGTGCCAGCAGAAGAACACAGGGTGGTGAGCAGTTCTTC.

V is TRBV7-9 and J is TRBJ1-3; 8 positions agree with TRBD1. J lost 2 bases, V lost 5 bases, and 5 bases had no gene match. This CDR3 is 15 amino acids long. Germline V gene data show CDR1 as SEHNR and CDR2 as FQNEAQ (reference sequence). This chain's CDR3 is CASSLDRVTGNTIYF. The DNA for the CDR3 is TGTGCCAGCAGCCTGGACAGGGTAACTGGAAACACCATATATTTT.

This clone was recorded a few times. The chain is built from TRBV29-1 and TRBJ2-5, with 10 bases aligning to TRBD2. The germline V gene has CDR1 SQVTM and CDR2 ANQGSEA. The junction had 4 bases not matched to a gene; V was cut back by 7 bases and J by 5 bases. The CDR3 is 12 residues long. In DNA, the CDR3 is TGCAGCGGAGCGGGGGGGTGGGAGACCCAGTACTTC. This translates into CSGAGGWETQYF. The variable domain in full, completed from reference TRBV29-1 and TRBJ2-5, reads SAVISQKPSRDICQRGTSLTIQCQVDSQVTMMFWYRQQPGQSLTLIATANQGSEATYESGFVIDKFPISRPNLTFSTLTVSNMSPEDSSIYLCSGAGGWETQYFGPGTRLLVL.

The rearrangement links TRBV5-4 to TRBJ1-6, with unresolved D. Germline CDR1 SGHNT, CDR2 YYREEE (reference sequence). CDR3 length equals 12 residues. V lost 7 bases and J lost 1, with 3 bases in between. CDR3 nucleotide sequence: TGTGCCAGCTCTTCCTATAATTCACCCCTCCACTTT. It is translated as CASSSYNSPLHF.

J is TRBJ2-3 and V is TRBV25-1, with D possibly being TRBD1 (5 bases). V lost 6 bases and J 6 bases, leaving 19 bases between the germline ends. This CDR3 is 15 amino acids long. The V gene's germline CDR1 is MGHDK and CDR2 SYGVNS. The CDR3 reads CASSQIKTGADTQYF. As DNA, the CDR3 is TGTGCCAGCAGCCAAATAAAAACAGGCGCGGATACGCAGTATTTT.

The chain links TRBV19 to TRBJ2-7; 7 bases are a match to TRBD1. The V and J ends lost 5 bases and 0 bases, in that order; junction bases with no gene match: 19. The CDR3 sequence is 19 residues long. Germline CDR1 LNHDA, CDR2 SQIVND (reference sequence). The CDR3: CASSSSLWGQNFSSYEQYF. DNA for the CDR3: TGTGCCAGTAGTTCCTCCCTTTGGGGACAGAACTTTAGCTCCTACGAGCAGTACTTC. The whole variable domain, filled in from reference TRBV19 and TRBJ2-7, reads DGGITQSPKYLFRKEGQNVTLSCEQNLNHDAMYWYRQDPGQGLRLIYYSQIVNDFQKGDIAEGYSVSREKKESFPLTVTSAQKNPTAFYLCASSSSLWGQNFSSYEQYFGPGTRLTVT.

This clone appeared a few times. The rearrangement uses TRBV19 and TRBJ2-3; TRBD2 aligns across 14 bases. Germline V gene lookup returns CDR1 LNHDA and CDR2 SQIVND (reference sequence). The V segment lost 1 base and the J segment 4 bases; nucleotides outside the gene matches: 7. This CDR3 contains 18 residues. CDR3 protein: CASSIVPRLAGGPDTQYF. The CDR3 nucleotides are TGTGCCAGTAGTATAGTCCCCCGACTAGCGGGGGGGCCAGATACGCAGTATTTT.

The V gene is TRBV6-5, the J gene TRBJ2-7; 7 positions match TRBD1. CDR1 is MNHEY and CDR2 is SVGAGI in the germline V gene. V was clipped by 6 bases and J by 1 base; unmatched bases: 6. The CDR3 runs 14 residues. The CDR3 DNA reads TGTGCCAGCAGCCCCGACAGGGAATCCTACGAGCAGTACTTC. Translating it yields CASSPDRESYEQYF.

The CDR3 reads CASSQTSGGALYNEQFF. CDR3 nucleotide sequence: TGTGCCAGCAGCCAGACTAGCGGGGGGGCCCTTTACAATGAGCAGTTCTTC. This chain connects TRBV4-2 to TRBJ2-1; 14 bases align to TRBD2. Germline-derived CDR1 and CDR2 are LGHNA and YNFKEQ. This CDR3 has 17 amino acids. With 3 bases clipped from V and 4 bases from J, the junction kept 5 bases outside the gene matches.

V and J are TRBV7-2 and TRBJ1-1, with unresolved D. In germline, CDR1 is SGHTA, CDR2 FQGNSA. The CDR3 totals 14 residues. V lost 5 bases and J lost 0, with 10 bases in between. CDR3 loop: CASSPNFMNTEAFF. The CDR3 bases are TGTGCCAGCAGCCCTAACTTCATGAACACTGAAGCTTTCTTT.

This chain joins TRBV6-4 and TRBJ2-7; D gene uncertain. This CDR3 has 13 amino acids. Germline V lookup: CDR1 MRHNA, CDR2 SNTAGT. The germline V and J ends were trimmed by 4 bases and 2 bases, with 9 bases remaining between them. CDR3 loop: CASSVGPTYEQYF. For the CDR3, the DNA is TGTGCCAGCAGTGTTGGGCCAACCTACGAGCAGTACTTC.

The chain recombines TRBV7-2 with TRBJ2-1; possibly TRBD1 for D (6 bases). In germline, CDR1 is SGHTA, CDR2 FQGNSA. The CDR3 totals 13 residues. V gave up 1 base and J gave up 7 bases, with 8 bases separating them. The CDR3 loop reads CASSLGTVNEQFF. The CDR3 DNA reads TGTGCCAGCAGCTTAGGGACAGTTAATGAGCAGTTCTTC.

This chain uses TRBV18 with TRBJ2-7; TRBD2 is a possible D gene (6 bases). Germline CDR1 reads KGHSH; CDR2 reads LQKENI. V was clipped by 6 bases and J by 4 bases, with 13 bases between them. This CDR3 is 13 amino acids long. CDR3 coding DNA: TGTGCCAGCTCGACTAGTAAGGGTTACGAGCAGTACTTC. Translating gives CASSTSKGYEQYF.

In its sample, this clone was seen a few times. This chain joins TRBV5-4 and TRBJ1-2, with 11 bases aligning to TRBD1. V was pared by 4 bases and J by 4 bases, with 6 bases of the junction left unmatched. The CDR3 consists of 15 residues. Germline-derived CDR1 and CDR2 are SGHNT and YYREEE (reference sequence). DNA of the CDR3: TGTGCCAGCAGCCCCGGACAGGGGGCATTCTATGGCTACACCTTC. This sequence encodes CASSPGQGAFYGYTF.

This clone turned up a few times. The genes are TRBV4-2 and TRBJ2-3; 8 bases map to TRBD1. The germline V gene encodes CDR1 LGHNA and CDR2 YNFKEQ. The CDR3 runs 13 residues. The V and J ends lost 8 bases and 3 bases, in that order; junction bases with no gene match: 4. The CDR3 region has the DNA TGTGCCAGCGCGAGACAGGGGACAGATACGCAGTATTTT. Amino acids: CASARQGTDTQYF.

The chain recombines TRBV5-5 with TRBJ2-5, with a possible D match to TRBD1 (6 bases). The J call may be incorrect, as the DNA end agrees better with TRBJ2-7. Germline CDR1 is SGHKS and CDR2 is YYEKEE (reference sequence). This CDR3 has 14 residues. CDR3 nucleotide sequence: TGTGCCAGCAGCCCAGACAGGTACTCCTACGAGCAGTACTTC. Protein product: CASSPDRYSYEQYF.

The J gene is TRBJ2-7, the V gene TRBV4-1, with D tentatively TRBD1 (6 bases). Trimming removed 1 base from V and 0 bases from J, with 7 bases in between. This CDR3 contains 14 residues. The germline CDR1 and CDR2 sequences are MGHRA and YSYEKL. This CDR3 reads CASSQGTVSYEQYF. The CDR3, as DNA: TGCGCCAGCAGCCAAGGGACAGTCTCCTACGAGCAGTACTTC.

The DNA for the CDR3 is TGCGCCAGCCTAGCGCTGGGCACAGATACGCAGTATTTT. It translates to CASLALGTDTQYF. The chain carries TRBV10-1 and TRBJ2-3; TRBD2 might be the D (6 bases). CDR3 length: 13 amino acids. CDR1 and CDR2 (germline): WNHNN, SYGVQD (reference sequence). V gave up 8 bases and J gave up 1 base, with 10 bases separating them.

This clone occurred a few times. This sequence joins TRBV7-2 and TRBJ2-7, with TRBD2 identical over 8 bases. J gave up 1 base and V 6 bases, and 5 bases lay outside the gene matches. The V gene's germline CDR1 is SGHTA and CDR2 FQGNSA. This CDR3 is 14 amino acids long. This chain's CDR3 is CASSRSGESYEQYF. Written as DNA, the CDR3 is TGTGCCAGCAGTCGTAGCGGGGAATCCTACGAGCAGTACTTC.

The chain employs TRBV7-6 and TRBJ2-3; D is unresolved. Trimming pared 5 bases from V and 6 bases from J, leaving 9 bases between. This CDR3 contains 12 residues. CDR1 SGHVS and CDR2 FNYEAQ come from the germline V gene. As DNA, the CDR3 is TGTGCCAGCAGCCTCGTTCAGGATACGCAGTATTTT. Its translation is CASSLVQDTQYF.

The V and J genes are TRBV4-1 and TRBJ1-4; D may be TRBD1 (6 bases). The CDR3 runs 15 residues. In germline, CDR1 is MGHRA, CDR2 YSYEKL. The V end lost 2 bases, the J end lost 6 bases, and 13 bases lay between the germline ends. The CDR3 DNA sequence: TGCGCCAGCAGCCAAAAGAGGGGGAAGGATGAAAAACTGTTTTTT. Translating gives CASSQKRGKDEKLFF.

The chain employs TRBV30 and TRBJ1-1, with D maybe TRBD1 (6 bases). Trimming stripped 3 bases from V and 1 base from J, with 6 bases between. CDR1 and CDR2 (germline): GTSNPN, SVGIG (reference sequence). The CDR3 length is 12 residues. The CDR3 DNA is TGTGCCTGGAGAGGGGGGAACACTGAAGCTTTCTTT. Translating gives CAWRGGNTEAFF.

The chain is built from TRBV7-9 and TRBJ2-3; 7 bases are shared with TRBD1. Losses at the gene ends were 2 bases for V and 2 bases for J; bases not matched to a gene: 4. The CDR3 has 15 amino acids. Germline CDR1 SEHNR, CDR2 FQNEAQ (reference sequence). CDR3 region: CASSLRGTATDTQYF. For the CDR3, the DNA is TGTGCCAGCAGCTTAAGGGGGACAGCCACAGATACGCAGTATTTT.

The chain joins TRBV5-1 to TRBJ2-2; a weak D match, TRBD2 (5 bases). This CDR3 is built from 15 residues. Per germline, CDR1 SGHRS and CDR2 YFSETQ. Trimming stripped 4 bases from V and 1 base from J, with 11 bases between. The chain's CDR3 is CASSAGNQNTGELFF. CDR3 coding DNA: TGCGCCAGCAGCGCCGGGAACCAGAACACCGGGGAGCTGTTTTTT. Full variable domain (rest looked up from reference TRBV5-1 and TRBJ2-2): KAGVTQTPRYLIKTRGQQVTLSCSPISGHRSVSWYQQTPGQGLQFLFEYFSETQRNKGNFPGRFSGRQFSNSRSEMNVSTLELGDSALYLCASSAGNQNTGELFFGEGSRLTVL.

The chain recombines TRBV18 with TRBJ2-7; a weak D match, TRBD1 (6 bases). This CDR3 is built from 13 residues. CDR1 KGHSH and CDR2 LQKENI come from the germline V gene. Between the trimmed V and J ends, which lost 5 bases and 3 bases, there was a span of 11 bases. CDR3 in amino acids: CASSISDSYEQYF. The CDR3 DNA sequence: TGTGCCAGCTCAATCTCGGACAGCTACGAGCAGTACTTC.